This T cell receptor beta chain was sequenced for a study of T cells in Graves' hyperthyroidism and ophthalmopathy. Preceding any ophthalmopathy symptoms, the blood sample dates from first hyperthyroidism diagnosis. This clonotype was detected many times. Its antigen is undetermined. The CDR3 extends over 13 amino acids. V gave up 6 bases and J gave up 9 bases, with 15 bases separating them. Germline V gene lookup returns CDR1 SGHAT and CDR2 FQNNGV. Amplified regions were TCR beta CDR3 sequences from RNA transcripts. The study used the HTBI primer set for a first-round RT-PCR of the TCR CDR3. TCRdb ran MiXCR on the multiplex PCR reads and lists one entry per CDR3 protein. This sample has fewer than 350,000 distinct CDR3 sequences, with about 14% found just once. Overall study findings and caveats: In the blood, most expanded thyroid clonotypes above 0.001 appeared as well.

The receptor was derived from a woman under 40 with Graves' hyperthyroidism that later progressed to Graves' ophthalmopathy. Sequencing input: blood. This chain connects TRBV11-2 to TRBJ2-1, with D unclear. The CDR3 spells CASSQALVGEQFF. The CDR3 DNA follows: TGTGCCAGCAGTCAAGCCCTAGTCGGTGAGCAGTTCTTC.